The 4 T cell receptor beta chains in this list originate from one sample, sequenced in a study of shared clonotypes between healthy human individuals. Assay: immunoSEQ multiplex PCR; the TCRdb copy retains only in-frame clones and omits some. The table has a few million clones, around nine tenths seen once. The sample taken for sequencing was naive CD4+ T cells sorted from blood. Subset denoted: CD45RA+ positively selected. The receptors were gathered from a man between 18 and 35 years old in good health.

The J gene is TRBJ2-3, the V gene TRBV30, with 8 bases matching TRBD1. Trimming at V came to 5 bases and at J to 3 bases, leaving 10 bases not matched to a gene. Per the germline V gene, CDR1 is GTSNPN and CDR2 is SVGIG (reference sequence). The CDR3 extends over 15 amino acids. CDR3 nucleotide sequence: TGTGCCTGGCGGAGGACAGGGATCAGGACAGATACGCAGTATTTT. Its protein product is CAWRRTGIRTDTQYF.

Here the CDR3 DNA reads TGTGCCAGCAGTTTAGAGGGGGTGGAAGGGGCCAACGTCCTGACTTTC. This translates into CASSLEGVEGANVLTF. The chain links TRBV27 to TRBJ2-6; the D gene is possibly TRBD1 (6 bases). CDR1 and CDR2 from the germline V gene are MNHEY and SMNVEV (reference sequence). The CDR3 spans 16 residues. V was clipped by 2 bases and J by 4 bases, with 12 bases between them.

Notes on this clone: Other DNA sequences in the same sample also yield this CDR3. The CDR3 nucleotides read TGTGCCAGCTCACCGGACTCCGGGGAGCTGTTTTTT. This encodes CASSPDSGELFF. The V and J genes are TRBV18 and TRBJ2-2; perhaps TRBD2 as D (5 bases). Between the trimmed V and J ends, which lost 3 bases and 6 bases, there was a span of 5 bases. This CDR3 has 12 amino acids. Germline loops: CDR1 KGHSH, CDR2 LQKENI.

The V gene is TRBV7-6, the J gene TRBJ2-5; 14 bases are a match to TRBD2. The CDR3 runs to 20 residues. Trimming at V came to 5 bases and at J to 5 bases, leaving 19 bases not matched to a gene. CDR1 SGHVS and CDR2 FNYEAQ come from the germline V gene. DNA for the CDR3: TGTGCCAGCAGCCTCACCCTAGGGACTAGCGGGAGAATAGTAGGGGAGACCCAGTACTTC. It translates to CASSLTLGTSGRIVGETQYF.